Below are 31 T cell receptor beta chains sequenced from a single sample in a study of blood T cell repertoires in COVID-19 (dated by TCRdb to the early 2020s). Library preparation employed the immunoSEQ multiplex PCR assay. TCRdb limited this immuneACCESS table to in-frame rearrangements with V and J called. A share of clones is missing; checked studies link under half to unresolved V genes, and the rest is unexplained. For this sample there are 100,000 to 110,000 clones; approximately 86% appear just once. The ten biggest clones cover approximately 5% of the sample. The specimen sequenced was peripheral blood. The receptors stem from a human donor in a cohort sampled during active COVID-19.

This clone was seen a single time. The chain links TRBV25-1 to TRBJ2-1, with TRBD1 matching 8 bases. Losses at the gene ends were 6 bases for V and 8 bases for J; bases not matched to a gene: 12. The V gene's germline CDR1 is MGHDK and CDR2 SYGVNS. The CDR3 runs 15 residues. In nucleotides, the CDR3 is TGTGCCAGCAGCTCCGGGACAGGTCTTTACTATGAGCAGTTCTTC. It encodes CASSSGTGLYYEQFF.

The rearrangement joins TRBV27 to TRBJ1-1; weak D call: TRBD1 (5 bases). The CDR3 covers 14 residues. V shed 3 bases and J shed 0 bases, with 8 bases lying between them. Germline CDR1 is MNHEY and CDR2 is SMNVEV (reference sequence). CDR3 DNA: TGTGCCAGCAGTTTCGGACAACTGAACACTGAAGCTTTCTTT. Encoded protein: CASSFGQLNTEAFF.

Here the CDR3 reads CASSQDPPDTGELFF. The CDR3 nucleotides read TGTGCCAGCAGCCAAGATCCGCCGGACACCGGGGAGCTGTTTTTT. V gene TRBV4-2 combines with J gene TRBJ2-2; D is undetermined. CDR3 length: 15 amino acids. V shed 0 bases and J shed 3 bases, with 8 bases lying between them. Germline V gene lookup returns CDR1 LGHNA and CDR2 YNFKEQ.

The chain has TRBV2 and TRBJ1-5; 8 nucleotides agree with TRBD1. Germline V gene data show CDR1 as SNHLY and CDR2 as FYNNEI. The V and J ends lost 2 bases and 5 bases, in that order; junction bases with no gene match: 5. The CDR3 has 15 amino acids. The DNA for the CDR3 is TGTGCCAGCAGTGAATCCGGGACAGGACATCAGCCCCAGCATTTT. Amino acids: CASSESGTGHQPQHF.

V usage is TRBV3-1 (or the pseudogene TRBV3-2) and J usage is TRBJ2-3, with D perhaps matching TRBD2 (6 bases). V was cut by 0 bases and J by 7 bases, with 11 bases left in between. CDR1 is LGHDT, CDR2 YNNKEL, per germline (reference sequence). CDR3 length: 14 amino acids. The CDR3 sequence is CASSQDGGTNTQYF. The CDR3 DNA is TGTGCCAGCAGCCAAGATGGCGGGACCAATACGCAGTATTTT.

This clone was seen once. The rearrangement links TRBV29-1 to TRBJ2-1; D possibly corresponds to TRBD2 (5 bases). V was trimmed by 6 bases and J by 0 bases, leaving 9 bases between them. This CDR3 spans 13 amino acids. Germline loops: CDR1 SQVTM, CDR2 ANQGSEA. The CDR3 region has the DNA TGCAGCGTCGCGGGCGTCTCCTACAATGAGCAGTTCTTC. It encodes CSVAGVSYNEQFF.

The gene calls are TRBV28 and TRBJ1-2; TRBD1 matches at 8 bases. Germline CDR1 MDHEN, CDR2 SYDVKM. Unmatched junction bases numbered 5, after V lost 5 bases and J lost 6 bases. CDR3 size: 13 residues. As DNA, the CDR3 is TGTGCCAGCAGTGCCAGGGGGCGGAATGGCTACACCTTC. This gives the protein CASSARGRNGYTF.

This chain links TRBV27 with TRBJ2-1, with 9 bases aligning to TRBD1. CDR3 length: 15 residues. In germline, CDR1 is MNHEY, CDR2 SMNVEV (reference sequence). Losses at the gene ends were 6 bases for V and 2 bases for J; bases not matched to a gene: 5. The CDR3 sequence: CASSLTGGPYNEQFF. The CDR3 DNA reads as TGTGCCAGCAGCCTGACAGGGGGACCCTACAATGAGCAGTTCTTC.

This clone was counted once. The chain has TRBV19 and TRBJ2-3; 7 nucleotides agree with TRBD1. CDR1 is LNHDA, CDR2 SQIVND, per germline (reference sequence). J was trimmed by 2 bases and V by 4 bases; bases with no gene match: 6. The CDR3 totals 15 residues. The CDR3 region has the DNA TGTGCCAGTAGTAGTAGGGACAGAAACACAGATACGCAGTATTTT. Its translation: CASSSRDRNTDTQYF.

The chain links TRBV7-9 to TRBJ2-5; 8 bases align to TRBD2. This CDR3 is 15 amino acids long. V shed 4 bases and J 5 bases; nucleotides not matched to a gene: 9. CDR1 is SEHNR and CDR2 is FQNEAQ in the germline V gene (reference sequence). The CDR3 reads CASSSWAGGEETQYF. Written as DNA, the CDR3 is TGTGCCAGCAGCTCATGGGCGGGAGGTGAGGAGACCCAGTACTTC. Variable domain in full (rest from reference TRBV7-9 and TRBJ2-5): DTGVSQNPRHKITKRGQNVTFRCDPISEHNRLYWYRQTLGQGPEFLTYFQNEAQLEKSRLLSDRFSAERPKGSFSTLEIQRTEQGDSAMYLCASSSWAGGEETQYFGPGTRLLVL.

The CDR3 region is CASSLNGNNQPQHF. CDR3 nucleotides: TGTGCCAGCAGCCTCAACGGGAACAATCAGCCCCAGCATTTT. V gene TRBV7-9 combines with J gene TRBJ1-5; D is uncertain. The germline CDR1 and CDR2 sequences are SEHNR and FQNEAQ (reference sequence). Trimming took 5 bases from V and 3 from J, leaving 11 bases between them. This CDR3 region has 14 residues.

V usage is TRBV5-1 and J usage is TRBJ2-5; 10 bases fit TRBD2. CDR1 SGHRS and CDR2 YFSETQ come from the germline V gene. The CDR3 covers 18 residues. The junction had 12 bases not matched to a gene; V was cut back by 0 bases and J by 4 bases. The CDR3 bases are TGCGCCAGCAGCTTGGCCCTCTCTAGCGGGAGTCGCTCAGAGACCCAGTACTTC. Protein: CASSLALSSGSRSETQYF.

The V and J genes are TRBV19 and TRBJ1-2; perhaps TRBD1 as D (5 bases). Trimming left V 5 bases short and J 0 bases short, with 7 bases between. The CDR3 contains 13 residues. The germline V gene encodes CDR1 LNHDA and CDR2 SQIVND (reference sequence). CDR3 amino acids: CASSRGANYGYTF. In DNA, the CDR3 is TGTGCCAGTAGTCGGGGGGCTAACTATGGCTACACCTTC.

Here the CDR3 reads CASSEAAVNTGELFF. The CDR3 DNA is TGTGCCAGCAGTGAAGCGGCAGTGAACACCGGGGAGCTGTTTTTT. The chain combines TRBV2 with TRBJ2-2; D remains ambiguous. The CDR3 totals 15 residues. Germline V CDR1 and CDR2: SNHLY, FYNNEI. With 0 bases removed from V and 1 base from J, the gap between germline ends came to 6 bases.

CDR3 residues: CASSAQGDNEKLFF. CDR3 nucleotide sequence: TGTGCCAGCAGTGCACAGGGAGATAATGAAAAACTGTTTTTT. The chain links TRBV2 to TRBJ1-4; a weak D match, TRBD1 (6 bases). The CDR3 sequence is 14 residues long. Germline-derived CDR1 and CDR2 are SNHLY and FYNNEI. Trimming left V 4 bases short and J 4 bases short, with 10 bases between.

In this sample, this clone turned up once. The chain is built from TRBV2 and TRBJ1-2; D is unresolved. Trimming stripped 3 bases from V and 0 bases from J, with 5 bases between. CDR3 length: 13 amino acids. Germline CDR1 is SNHLY and CDR2 is FYNNEI. CDR3 in amino acids: CASSDNANYGYTF. CDR3 coding DNA: TGTGCCAGCAGTGACAATGCTAACTATGGCTACACCTTC.

The genes are TRBV6-6 and TRBJ1-2; no reliable D call. The germline V gene encodes CDR1 MNHNY and CDR2 SVGAGI (reference sequence). Trimming removed 0 bases from V and 3 bases from J, with 8 bases in between. CDR3 size: 14 residues. The CDR3 reads CASSYSGRDYGYTF. DNA for the CDR3: TGTGCCAGCAGTTACTCGGGGAGGGACTATGGCTACACCTTC.

The chain uses TRBV9 and TRBJ2-1; 10 bases line up with TRBD2. The junction had 9 bases not matched to a gene; V was cut back by 0 bases and J by 6 bases. The germline V gene encodes CDR1 SGDLS and CDR2 YYNGEE. The CDR3 covers 17 residues. CDR3 sequence (DNA): TGTGCCAGCAGCGTAGCCCCCCTAGCGGGAGCGGGCAATGAGCAGTTCTTC. The encoded protein is CASSVAPLAGAGNEQFF.

V and J are TRBV19 and TRBJ2-3; 7 nucleotides align to TRBD1. Germline trimming cut 5 bases from V and 3 bases from J; bases unmatched to any gene: 5. Germline V CDR1 and CDR2: LNHDA, SQIVND (reference sequence). This CDR3 is 14 amino acids long. Written as DNA, the CDR3 is TGTGCCAGTAGTCGTTTACAGGGGACAGATACGCAGTATTTT. It codes for CASSRLQGTDTQYF.

This sequence joins TRBV19 and TRBJ2-3; 10 bases line up with TRBD1. Trimming at V came to 6 bases and at J to 3 bases, leaving 3 bases not matched to a gene. Germline V gene sequence: CDR1 LNHDA, CDR2 SQIVND (reference sequence). The CDR3 is made up of 14 amino acids. CDR3 DNA: TGTGCCAGTAGCGACAGGGGGCTTACAGATACGCAGTATTTT. Its translation is CASSDRGLTDTQYF.

The chain joins TRBV19 to TRBJ1-2; D is perhaps TRBD1 (6 bases). The ends were cut back, 4 bases at V and 9 bases at J, with 21 bases in the middle. The germline V gene has CDR1 LNHDA and CDR2 SQIVND (reference sequence). This CDR3 has 15 amino acids. Here the CDR3 reads CASSNPGQRLNRYTF. In DNA, the CDR3 is TGTGCCAGTAGTAACCCGGGACAAAGGTTGAACCGCTACACCTTC. The whole variable domain, remainder taken from reference TRBV19 and TRBJ1-2, is DGGITQSPKYLFRKEGQNVTLSCEQNLNHDAMYWYRQDPGQGLRLIYYSQIVNDFQKGDIAEGYSVSREKKESFPLTVTSAQKNPTAFYLCASSNPGQRLNRYTFGSGTRLTVV.

The chain uses TRBV3-1 (or the pseudogene TRBV3-2) and TRBJ1-3; a weak D match, TRBD1 (5 bases). Between the trimmed V and J ends, which lost 0 bases and 4 bases, there was a span of 16 bases. The CDR3 contains 17 residues. Looked up from germline, CDR1 is LGHDT and CDR2 is YNNKEL (reference sequence). CDR3 amino acids: CASSQERGRLLGNTIYF. CDR3 nucleotide sequence: TGTGCCAGCAGCCAAGAACGGGGGAGGCTTCTCGGAAACACCATATATTTT.

V usage is TRBV28 and J usage is TRBJ1-6, with TRBD1 identical over 7 bases. There are 14 residues in the CDR3. Germline V gene sequence: CDR1 MDHEN, CDR2 SYDVKM. The junction had 3 bases not matched to a gene; V was cut back by 2 bases and J by 8 bases. As DNA, the CDR3 is TGTGCCAGCAGTTTAGACAGGGACTATTCACCCCTCCACTTT. It is translated as CASSLDRDYSPLHF.

This chain links TRBV3-1 (or the pseudogene TRBV3-2) with TRBJ2-1; D is possibly TRBD2 (6 bases). In germline, CDR1 is LGHDT, CDR2 YNNKEL (reference sequence). V lost 4 bases to trimming and J lost 9 bases, with 7 bases between them. The CDR3 is 11 amino acids. CDR3 amino acids: CASSLSGEQFF. The CDR3 bases are TGTGCCAGCAGCCTTAGCGGTGAGCAGTTCTTC.

The chain couples TRBV9 to TRBJ1-1, with 7 bases aligning to TRBD1. CDR1 is SGDLS, CDR2 YYNGEE, per germline. This CDR3 spans 14 amino acids. V shed 3 bases and J 10 bases; nucleotides not matched to a gene: 12. The CDR3 nucleotides are TGTGCCAGCAGCGCGTCGGCAGGGGGAAGGGTAGCTTTCTTT. Residues: CASSASAGGRVAFF. Full variable domain (missing parts from reference TRBV9 and TRBJ1-1): DSGVTQTPKHLITATGQRVTLRCSPRSGDLSVYWYQQSLDQGLQFLIQYYNGEERAKGNILERFSAQQFPDLHSELNLSSLELGDSALYFCASSASAGGRVAFFGQGTRLTVV.

The rearrangement uses TRBV24-1 and TRBJ2-3, with 9 bases that match TRBD2. There are 16 residues in the CDR3. Germline V gene sequence: CDR1 KGHDR, CDR2 SFDVKD. V shed 4 bases and J 3 bases; nucleotides not matched to a gene: 7. The CDR3 nucleotides read TGTGCCACCAGTGAGGGTACTAGCGGGTATACAGATACGCAGTATTTT. It specifies CATSEGTSGYTDTQYF.

V is TRBV5-1 and J is TRBJ2-7, with 8 bases identical to TRBD2. Germline CDR1 and CDR2: SGHRS and YFSETQ. CDR3 length equals 12 residues. The V and J ends lost 4 bases and 7 bases, in that order; junction bases with no gene match: 4. The CDR3, as DNA: TGCGCCAGCAGCCCCGGGACTAGGGAGCAGTACTTC. It codes for CASSPGTREQYF.

CDR3 nucleotide sequence: TGTGCCAGCAGTTACGGCCTCGGTTTGGCAGGAACTTGGGATGGCTACACCTTC. As protein: CASSYGLGLAGTWDGYTF. V gene TRBV28 combines with J gene TRBJ1-2, with D unclear. Germline CDR1 is MDHEN and CDR2 is SYDVKM. This CDR3 contains 18 residues. Between the trimmed V and J ends, which lost 4 bases and 6 bases, there was a span of 27 bases.

V and J are TRBV6-5 and TRBJ2-1; 7 nucleotides match TRBD1. V was clipped by 2 bases and J by 10 bases; unmatched bases: 5. The length of the CDR3 is 13 residues. CDR1 is MNHEY and CDR2 is SVGAGI in the germline V gene. The CDR3 DNA reads TGTGCCAGCAGTTACGTGGGACAGATCGAGCAGTTCTTC. It encodes CASSYVGQIEQFF.

The genes are TRBV9 and TRBJ2-2, with TRBD1 as a possible D gene (5 bases). Germline V gives CDR1 SGDLS, CDR2 YYNGEE. V was pared by 1 base and J by 7 bases, with 11 bases between. The CDR3 totals 14 residues. CDR3 protein: CASSVIQGNGELFF. DNA for the CDR3: TGTGCCAGCAGCGTAATCCAGGGTAACGGGGAGCTGTTTTTT. The full variable domain, its missing parts supplied by reference TRBV9 and TRBJ2-2, is DSGVTQTPKHLITATGQRVTLRCSPRSGDLSVYWYQQSLDQGLQFLIQYYNGEERAKGNILERFSAQQFPDLHSELNLSSLELGDSALYFCASSVIQGNGELFFGEGSRLTVL.

This rearrangement joins TRBV19 to TRBJ2-3; no reliable D call. Germline CDR1 and CDR2: LNHDA and SQIVND (reference sequence). V lost 3 bases to trimming and J lost 4 bases, with 11 bases between them. The CDR3 loop spans 14 amino acids. DNA for the CDR3: TGTGCCAGTAGTATCCATCCAGGATCAGATACGCAGTATTTT. Translated: CASSIHPGSDTQYF.